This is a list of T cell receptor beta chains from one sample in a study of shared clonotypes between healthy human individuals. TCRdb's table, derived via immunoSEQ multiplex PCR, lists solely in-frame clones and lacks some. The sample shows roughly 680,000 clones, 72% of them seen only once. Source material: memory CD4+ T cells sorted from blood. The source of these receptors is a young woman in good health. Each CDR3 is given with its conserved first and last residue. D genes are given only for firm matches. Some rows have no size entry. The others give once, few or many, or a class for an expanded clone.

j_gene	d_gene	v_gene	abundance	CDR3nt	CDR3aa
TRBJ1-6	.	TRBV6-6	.	TGTGCCAGCAGTTTGGCAGAAAATTCACCCCTCCACTTT	CASSLAENSPLHF
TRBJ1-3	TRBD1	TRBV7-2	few	TGTGCCAGCAGCGCATGGACAGGGGGGAACACCATATATTTT	CASSAWTGGNTIYF
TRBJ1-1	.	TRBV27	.	TGTGCCAGCAGCCTAACGAACCGGAAGGGTGGTGGGAACACTGAAGCTTTCTTT	CASSLTNRKGGGNTEAFF
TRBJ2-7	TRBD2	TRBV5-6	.	TGTGCCAGCAGCACCGGACTAGCGGCCGCTGGGGAGCAGTACTTC	CASSTGLAAAGEQYF
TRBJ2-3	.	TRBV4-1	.	TGCGCCAGCAGCCAAGGTCCAGATACGCAGTATTTT	CASSQGPDTQYF
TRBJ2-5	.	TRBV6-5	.	TGTGCCAGCAGTTTGAGCGCGGGGAGAGAGACCCAGTACTTC	CASSLSAGRETQYF
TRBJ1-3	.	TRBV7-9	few	TGTGCCAGCAGCTCGGGGGGTCCGAGCTCTGGAAACACCATATATTTT	CASSSGGPSSGNTIYF
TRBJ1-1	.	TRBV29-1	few	TGCAGCGTTGAAGGGGAAGCTTTCTTT	CSVEGEAFF
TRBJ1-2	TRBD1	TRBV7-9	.	TGTGCCAGCAGTACGGGACAGAATTCAAACTATGGCTACACCTTC	CASSTGQNSNYGYTF
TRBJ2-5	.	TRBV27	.	TGTGCCAGCAGTTTATCCCGGGGCAGACAAGAGACCCAGTACTTC	CASSLSRGRQETQYF
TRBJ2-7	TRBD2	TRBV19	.	TGTGCCAGTAGTATATCTGGCGGGAGGACTAGGGAGGAGCAGTACTTC	CASSISGGRTREEQYF
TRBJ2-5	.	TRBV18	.	TGTGCCAGCTCACCCGTCGCTGAGACCCAGTACTTC	CASSPVAETQYF
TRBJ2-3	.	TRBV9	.	TGTGCCAGCAGCGTAGACACTTTCACAGATACGCAGTATTTT	CASSVDTFTDTQYF
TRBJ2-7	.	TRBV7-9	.	TGTGCCAGCAGCTTTCCGGCGGGAACCTACGAGCAGTACTTC	CASSFPAGTYEQYF
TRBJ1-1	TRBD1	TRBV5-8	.	TGTGCCAGCAGCCGGGGGACAGGGGGTATAATTAACACTGAAGCTTTCTTT	CASSRGTGGIINTEAFF
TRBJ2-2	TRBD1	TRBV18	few	TGTGCCAGCTCACCAATGGACAGGACAACCGGGGAGCTGTTTTTT	CASSPMDRTTGELFF
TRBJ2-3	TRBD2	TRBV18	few	TGTGCCAGCCAATCACGTCTACGGGAGGGGACAGATACGCAGTATTTT	CASQSRLREGTDTQYF
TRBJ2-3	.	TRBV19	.	TGTGCCAGCAGCAAGAAGGGTACAGATACGCAGTATTTT	CASSKKGTDTQYF
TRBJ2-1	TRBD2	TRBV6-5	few	TGTGCCACCAGGTCGGGACTAGCAATCAATGAGCAGTTCTTC	CATRSGLAINEQFF
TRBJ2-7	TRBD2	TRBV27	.	TGTGCCAGCAGTTTACTACCCGCCGGGACTAGAGTTTCCGAGCAGTACTTC	CASSLLPAGTRVSEQYF
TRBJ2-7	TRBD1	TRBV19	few	TGTGCCAGTAGTAGAGGACAGGGGACGTCCTACGAGCAGTACTTC	CASSRGQGTSYEQYF
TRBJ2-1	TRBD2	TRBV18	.	TGTGCCAGCTCACCCCCAGGAGCGGGGGGGGTAAATGAGCAGTTCTTC	CASSPPGAGGVNEQFF
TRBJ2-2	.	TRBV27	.	TGTGCCAGCAGGGGGGGAAGCCACACCGGGGAGCTGTTTTTT	CASRGGSHTGELFF
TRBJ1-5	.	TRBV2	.	TGTGCCAGCAAATACGGTTATAGCAATCAGCCCCAGCATTTT	CASKYGYSNQPQHF
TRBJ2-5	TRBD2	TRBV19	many	TGTGCCAGTAGTATTCTAGCGGGAGCTAGAGAGACCCAGTACTTC	CASSILAGARETQYF
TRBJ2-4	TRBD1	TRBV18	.	TGTGCCAGCTCGCCTCCGGGACAGGCGCCTCTAGCCAAAAACATTCAGTACTTC	CASSPPGQAPLAKNIQYF
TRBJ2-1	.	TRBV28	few	TGTGCCAGCAGTTCCGTTAGCGGCCAGGGGCTCTTC	CASSSVSGQGLF
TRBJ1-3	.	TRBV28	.	TGTGCCAGCACCAGGAGAGGGCAGTACTCTGGAAACACCATATATTTT	CASTRRGQYSGNTIYF
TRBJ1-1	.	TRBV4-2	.	TGTGCCAGCAGCCAAGATGGTGACAGCTTGAACACTGAAGCTTTCTTT	CASSQDGDSLNTEAFF
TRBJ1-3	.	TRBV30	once	TGTGCCTGGAGTTCCGGGCAGAGCGTCGGAAACACCATATATTTT	CAWSSGQSVGNTIYF
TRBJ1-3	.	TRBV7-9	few	TGTGCCAGCAGCTTGACGAACGTCAACACCATATATTTT	CASSLTNVNTIYF
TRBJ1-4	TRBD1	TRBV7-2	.	TGTGCCAGCAGCCGACAGGCCCAGGGGGAACTGTTTTTT	CASSRQAQGELFF
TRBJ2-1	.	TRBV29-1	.	TGCAGCGTTGCACAGAGCTCCTACAATGAGCAGTTCTTC	CSVAQSSYNEQFF
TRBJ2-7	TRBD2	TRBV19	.	TGTGCCAGTAGTACCGGGACTAGCGGGACATCCTACGAGCAGTACTTC	CASSTGTSGTSYEQYF
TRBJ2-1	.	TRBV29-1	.	TGCAGCGTGAAAAGGGTATCAGCCTACAATGAGCAGTTCTTC	CSVKRVSAYNEQFF
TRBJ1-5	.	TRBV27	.	TGTGCCAGTAAGGGGGGCCCTAATCAGCCCCAGCATTTT	CASKGGPNQPQHF
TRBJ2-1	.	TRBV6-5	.	TGTGCCAGCAGTAGGGGAGGCCAGTCCTACAATGAGCAGTTCTTC	CASSRGGQSYNEQFF
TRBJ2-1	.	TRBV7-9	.	TGTGCCAGCAGCGCTATACAGGGCAGGTTCTTC	CASSAIQGRFF
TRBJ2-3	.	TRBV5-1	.	TGCGCCAGCAGCCTGGGGGGCGGGACAGATACGCAGTATTTT	CASSLGGGTDTQYF
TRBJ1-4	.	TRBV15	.	TGTGCCACCAGCAGAGAGTTGGCAGCAACTAATGAAAAACTGTTTTTT	CATSRELAATNEKLFF
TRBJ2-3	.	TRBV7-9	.	TGTGCCAGCAGCTGGGGAGGCGATACGCAGTATTTT	CASSWGGDTQYF
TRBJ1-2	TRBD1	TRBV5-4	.	TGTGCCAGCAGCCTAGGACAGGGGGATGGCTATGGCTACACCTTC	CASSLGQGDGYGYTF
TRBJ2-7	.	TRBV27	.	TGTGCCAGCAGTTTATCGGGCCCTAGGGAAGGGTACGAGCAGTACTTC	CASSLSGPREGYEQYF
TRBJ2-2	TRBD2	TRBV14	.	TGTGCCAGCAGCCTCAAGACTAGCGTGCGCACCGGGGAGCTGTTTTTT	CASSLKTSVRTGELFF
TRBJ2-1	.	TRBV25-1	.	TGTGCCAGCAGTGAACCGGCCCGCCGATTCGATGAGCAGTTCTTC	CASSEPARRFDEQFF
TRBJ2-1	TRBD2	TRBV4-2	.	TGTGCCAGCAGCCAAGAGGTGGCTAGCGGGAGGGCCGGCGAGCAGTTCTTC	CASSQEVASGRAGEQFF
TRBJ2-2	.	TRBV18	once	TGTGCCAGCTCACCACACGGCGATACCGGGGAGCTGTTTTTT	CASSPHGDTGELFF
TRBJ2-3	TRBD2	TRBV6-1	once	TGTGCCAGCTTAAGGGTTGCGGGAGGGGCAGATACGCAGTATTTT	CASLRVAGGADTQYF